Listed here are 21 T cell receptor beta chains from one sample, sequenced in a study of T cells in Graves' hyperthyroidism and ophthalmopathy. Researchers amplified the TCR beta CDR3 regions from RNA transcripts. Primed by the HTBI set, a first-round RT-PCR was run on the TCR CDR3. TCRdb re-derived calls from the multiplex PCR reads in MiXCR, one entry per CDR3 protein. The table records 350,000 to 400,000 distinct CDR3 sequences, around 14% of them present only once. Sequenced: blood. These receptors came from a woman in her 30s with Graves' hyperthyroidism.

Ten or more counts support this clonotype. The V gene is TRBV5-1, the J gene TRBJ2-1; D may be TRBD2 (6 bases). Germline values: CDR1 SGHRS, CDR2 YFSETQ. The CDR3 totals 16 residues. Trimming removed 4 bases at V and 2 bases at J, with 16 bases between. CDR3: CASSLTGESTYNEQFF. For the CDR3, the DNA is TGCGCCAGCAGCCTGACGGGAGAAAGTACCTACAATGAGCAGTTCTTC. Supplemented by reference TRBV5-1 and TRBJ2-1, the full variable domain reads KAGVTQTPRYLIKTRGQQVTLSCSPISGHRSVSWYQQTPGQGLQFLFEYFSETQRNKGNFPGRFSGRQFSNSRSEMNVSTLELGDSALYLCASSLTGESTYNEQFFGPGTRLTVL.

In this sample, this clonotype turned up many times. This chain uses TRBV13 with TRBJ1-3, with D unresolved. Germline-derived CDR1 and CDR2 are PRHDT and FYEKMQ (reference sequence). V was cut by 7 bases and J by 1 base, with 14 bases left in between. The CDR3 is 15 residues long. The DNA for the CDR3 is TGTGCCAGCAACGCCCGCCACAGATCTGGAAACACCATATATTTT. This translates into CASNARHRSGNTIYF.

For this clonotype: This may be a read error: a much more frequent sequence differs by one nucleotide. The chain carries TRBV11-2 and TRBJ2-3; D may be TRBD2 (5 bases). This CDR3 region has 13 residues. CDR1 is SGHAT, CDR2 FQNNGV, per germline. The DNA for the CDR3 is TGTGCCAGCAGCTTAGGGGGTCGGGATACGCGGTATTTT. Its protein is CASSLGGRDTRYF.

This clonotype was counted many times. The chain combines TRBV12-3 or TRBV12-4 with TRBJ2-7; 9 nucleotides match TRBD1. V shed 7 bases and J 6 bases; nucleotides not matched to a gene: 7. The CDR3 loop spans 13 amino acids. CDR3 region: CASKMTGGPEQYF. The CDR3 nucleotides are TGTGCCAGCAAGATGACAGGGGGTCCCGAGCAGTACTTC.

V gene TRBV7-8 combines with J gene TRBJ1-4; D is ambiguous. V was shortened by 5 bases and J by 4 bases, with 14 bases between the two germline ends. Germline lookup yields CDR1 SGHVS and CDR2 FQNEAQ. The CDR3 contains 15 residues. CDR3: CASSGVGRINEKLFF. In nucleotides, the CDR3 is TGTGCCAGCAGCGGGGTGGGGAGGATTAATGAAAAACTGTTTTTT.

V and J are TRBV12-3 or TRBV12-4 and TRBJ1-4; 7 nucleotides match TRBD1. The J segment lost 5 bases and the V segment lost 2 bases, leaving 8 bases of the junction unmatched. The CDR3 length is 16 residues. Written as DNA, the CDR3 is TGTGCCAGCAGTTTACCCGACAGGGACGAAAATGAAAAACTGTTTTTT. It encodes CASSLPDRDENEKLFF.

The CDR3 loop reads CATSGGGSLSYEQYF. CDR3 DNA sequence: TGTGCCACCAGCGGGGGGGGCTCCCTGTCATACGAGCAGTACTTC. This chain uses TRBV15 with TRBJ2-7; possibly TRBD2 for D (7 bases). The CDR3 covers 15 residues. V lost 5 bases and J lost 4, with 18 bases in between. CDR1 is LNHNV, CDR2 YYDKDF, per germline (reference sequence).

V gene TRBV29-1 combines with J gene TRBJ1-2, with 8 bases matching TRBD1. CDR1 is SQVTM and CDR2 is ANQGSEA in the germline V gene. This CDR3 is built from 13 residues. With V trimmed by 4 bases and J by 8 bases, 9 bases remained unmatched. The CDR3 sequence is CSVAPGGAEGYTF. The CDR3 DNA follows: TGCAGCGTTGCACCAGGGGGCGCTGAGGGCTACACCTTC.

This clonotype was seen repeatedly, ten times or more. V is TRBV3-1 and J is TRBJ1-1; 8 nucleotides line up with TRBD1. The CDR3 totals 15 residues. Germline CDR1 LGHDT, CDR2 YNNKEL (reference sequence). After removal of 3 bases from V and 4 bases from J, the junction contained 7 bases not matched to a gene. CDR3 residues: CASSQTGVMGTEAFF. In DNA form, the CDR3 reads TGTGCCAGCAGCCAGACAGGGGTGATGGGCACTGAAGCTTTCTTT.

The CDR3 bases are TGTGCCAGCAGCGCTTGGACTAGCGGGAGACTGAACGAGCAGTACTTC. This sequence encodes CASSAWTSGRLNEQYF. The chain links TRBV9 to TRBJ2-7; 13 nucleotides match TRBD2. V lost 3 bases to trimming and J lost 5 bases; unmatched junction nucleotides: 8. This CDR3 is 16 amino acids long. Germline CDR1 and CDR2: SGDLS and YYNGEE.

This clonotype was recorded many times. Here the CDR3 reads CASSISGQGRETQYF. CDR3 DNA sequence: TGTGCCAGCAGTATCTCGGGACAGGGGCGGGAGACCCAGTACTTC. The chain is built from TRBV28 and TRBJ2-5; 10 bases line up with TRBD1. The CDR3 runs to 15 residues. The germline V gene has CDR1 MDHEN and CDR2 SYDVKM. The ends lost 5 bases at V and 5 bases at J; junction bases unmatched: 8.

Regarding this clonotype: A much larger clone lies a single base off, so this may be a read error. V usage is TRBV5-1 and J usage is TRBJ2-7, with 8 bases aligning to TRBD2. CDR1 is SGHRS and CDR2 is YFSETQ in the germline V gene. The V and J ends lost 1 base and 5 bases, in that order; junction bases with no gene match: 8. This CDR3 contains 15 residues. The CDR3 sequence: CASSLSGGQGNEQYF. The CDR3 nucleotides are TGCGCCAGCAGCTTGAGCGGGGGCCAGGGCAACGAGCAGTACTTC.

This clonotype was seen a handful of times. The rearrangement uses TRBV9 and TRBJ1-5, with TRBD1 as a possible D gene (5 bases). The CDR3 length is 15 residues. V was cut by 0 bases and J by 5 bases, with 12 bases left in between. The germline CDR1 and CDR2 sequences are SGDLS and YYNGEE. The CDR3 nucleotides read TGTGCCAGCAGCGTAGGGCAGGGTGAATATCAGCCCCAGCATTTT. As protein: CASSVGQGEYQPQHF.

This clonotype was seen many times. V gene TRBV5-1 combines with J gene TRBJ2-7; D unresolved. Trimming took off 4 bases at V and 7 bases at J, with 18 bases between the two ends. The CDR3 extends over 14 amino acids. CDR1 and CDR2 (germline): SGHRS, YFSETQ. The CDR3 nucleotides read TGCGCCAGCAGCCACCCGGGCTCCATGGGGGAGCAGTACTTC. Its protein is CASSHPGSMGEQYF.

This clonotype was seen ten or more times. V gene TRBV5-1 combines with J gene TRBJ2-7; 14 nucleotides line up with TRBD2. V gave up 4 bases and J gave up 7 bases; unmatched junction bases: 13. CDR3 size: 17 residues. The germline V gene encodes CDR1 SGHRS and CDR2 YFSETQ. CDR3 sequence reads: CASSDISWGLAGVEQYF. Written as DNA, the CDR3 is TGCGCCAGCAGCGATATTTCCTGGGGACTAGCGGGAGTTGAGCAGTACTTC.

With respect to this clonotype: An end of the junction does not agree with germline; a read error may underlie this. The V and J genes are TRBV7-6 and TRBJ2-3, with 10 bases identical to TRBD2. Germline assignment: CDR1 SGHVS and CDR2 FNYEAQ. The CDR3 contains 15 residues. The DNA for the CDR3 is TGTGCCAGCAACTTAGCGGGAGGTTGGGACAATACGCAGTATTTT. Its protein is CASNLAGGWDNTQYF.

This clonotype was counted between two and nine times. The V call is TRBV15, the J call TRBJ2-1; 7 bases are a match to TRBD2. The V gene's germline CDR1 is LNHNV and CDR2 YYDKDF (reference sequence). This CDR3 region has 15 residues. J was trimmed by 6 bases and V by 1 base; bases with no gene match: 6. The CDR3: CATSRVASGSNEQFF. CDR3 sequence (DNA): TGTGCCACCAGCAGAGTGGCTAGCGGAAGCAATGAGCAGTTCTTC.

The V call is TRBV4-1, the J call TRBJ2-7; weak D call: TRBD2 (5 bases). The germline V gene encodes CDR1 MGHRA and CDR2 YSYEKL. Trimming took 1 base from V and 0 from J, leaving 16 bases between them. The CDR3 loop spans 17 amino acids. CDR3 in DNA: TGCGCCAGCAGCCAAGGGCCGGTGGCGGACTTCTCCTACGAGCAGTACTTC. It specifies CASSQGPVADFSYEQYF.

This clonotype was counted many times. The gene calls are TRBV6-6 and TRBJ2-7, with D perhaps assigned TRBD1 or TRBD2 (5 bases each). The CDR3 spans 16 residues. V was clipped by 2 bases and J by 6 bases, with 20 bases between them. Looked up from germline, CDR1 is MNHNY and CDR2 is SVGAGI (reference sequence). The CDR3 DNA reads as TGTGCCAGCAGTTACATCGGAAGGTCGAGGGGACCCGAGCAGTACTTC. Residues: CASSYIGRSRGPEQYF.

This chain joins TRBV28 and TRBJ2-7, with 8 bases aligning to TRBD1. CDR1 is MDHEN and CDR2 is SYDVKM in the germline V gene. V was pared by 2 bases and J by 0 bases, with 24 bases of the junction left unmatched. This CDR3 is 22 amino acids long. In DNA, the CDR3 is TGTGCCAGCAGTTTAGCCGGTAGCGTTATTGGGCAGGGGGCCCAAACCTCCTACGAGCAGTACTTC. Its protein product is CASSLAGSVIGQGAQTSYEQYF.

This clonotype has just a few counts. The chain uses TRBV5-1 and TRBJ2-1; D unresolved. This CDR3 has 14 amino acids. CDR1 and CDR2 (germline): SGHRS, YFSETQ. V was pared by 4 bases and J by 0 bases, with 8 bases between. CDR3 amino acids: CASSPENSYNEQFF. CDR3 DNA: TGCGCCAGCAGCCCGGAAAACTCCTACAATGAGCAGTTCTTC.